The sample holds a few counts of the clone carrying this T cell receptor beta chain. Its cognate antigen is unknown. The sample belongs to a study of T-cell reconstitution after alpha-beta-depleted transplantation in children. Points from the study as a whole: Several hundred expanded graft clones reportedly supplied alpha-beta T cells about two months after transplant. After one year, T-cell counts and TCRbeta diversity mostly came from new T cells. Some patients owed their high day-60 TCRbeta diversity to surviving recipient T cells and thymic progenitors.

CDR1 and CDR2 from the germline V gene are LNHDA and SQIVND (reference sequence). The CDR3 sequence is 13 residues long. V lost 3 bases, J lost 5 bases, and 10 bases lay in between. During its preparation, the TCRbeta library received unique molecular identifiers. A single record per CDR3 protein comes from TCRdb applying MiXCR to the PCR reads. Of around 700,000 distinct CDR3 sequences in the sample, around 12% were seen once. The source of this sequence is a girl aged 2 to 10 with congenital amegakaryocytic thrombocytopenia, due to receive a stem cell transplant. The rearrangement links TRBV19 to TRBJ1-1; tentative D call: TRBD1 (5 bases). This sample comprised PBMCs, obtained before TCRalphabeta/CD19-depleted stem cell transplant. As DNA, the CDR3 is TGTGCCAGTAGTATCCGACAGCCGACTGAAGCTTTCTTT. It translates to CASSIRQPTEAFF.